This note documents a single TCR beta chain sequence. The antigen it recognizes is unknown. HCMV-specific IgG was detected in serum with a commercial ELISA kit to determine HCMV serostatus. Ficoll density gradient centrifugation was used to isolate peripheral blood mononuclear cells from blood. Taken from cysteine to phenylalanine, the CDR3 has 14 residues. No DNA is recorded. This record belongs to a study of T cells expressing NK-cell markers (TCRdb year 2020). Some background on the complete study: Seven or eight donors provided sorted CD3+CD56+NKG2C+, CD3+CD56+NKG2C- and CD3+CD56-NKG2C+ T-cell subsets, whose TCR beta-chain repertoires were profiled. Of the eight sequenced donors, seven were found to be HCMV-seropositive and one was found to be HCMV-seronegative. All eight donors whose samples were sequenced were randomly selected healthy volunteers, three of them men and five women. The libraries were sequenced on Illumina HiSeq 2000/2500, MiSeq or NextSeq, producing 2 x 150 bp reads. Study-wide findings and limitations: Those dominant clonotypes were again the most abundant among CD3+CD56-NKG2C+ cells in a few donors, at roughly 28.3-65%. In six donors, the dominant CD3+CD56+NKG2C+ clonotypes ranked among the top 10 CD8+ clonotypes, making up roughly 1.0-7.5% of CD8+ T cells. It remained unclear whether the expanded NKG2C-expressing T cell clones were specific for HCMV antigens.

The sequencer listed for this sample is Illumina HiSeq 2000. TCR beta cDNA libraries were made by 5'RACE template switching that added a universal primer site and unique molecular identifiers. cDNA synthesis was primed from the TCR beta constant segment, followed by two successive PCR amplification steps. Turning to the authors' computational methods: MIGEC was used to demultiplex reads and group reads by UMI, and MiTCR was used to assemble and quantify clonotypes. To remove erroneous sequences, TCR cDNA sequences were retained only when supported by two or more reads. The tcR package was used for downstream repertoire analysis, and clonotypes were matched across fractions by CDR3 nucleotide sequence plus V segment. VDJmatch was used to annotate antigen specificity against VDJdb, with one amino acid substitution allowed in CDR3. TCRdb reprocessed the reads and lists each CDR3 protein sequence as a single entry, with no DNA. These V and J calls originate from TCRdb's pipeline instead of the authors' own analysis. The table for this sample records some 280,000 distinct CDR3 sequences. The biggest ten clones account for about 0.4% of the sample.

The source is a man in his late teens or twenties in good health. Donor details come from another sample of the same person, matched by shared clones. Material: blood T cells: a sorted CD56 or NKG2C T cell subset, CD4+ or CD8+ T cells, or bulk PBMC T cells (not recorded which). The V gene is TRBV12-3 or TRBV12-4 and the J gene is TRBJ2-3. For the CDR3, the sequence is CASRKPISTDTQYF.